This T cell receptor beta chain was retrieved from a study of T cell clones after liver transplantation. The V and J ends lost 4 bases and 2 bases respectively, with 19 bases between them. The length of the CDR3 is 17 residues. The V gene's germline CDR1 is MGHRA and CDR2 YSYEKL. Data came from immunoSEQ multiplex PCR; TCRdb stores just in-frame clones and leaves some out. This table holds under 150,000 clones, roughly nine tenths found once. This clone has a single count. The receptor comes from a human patient who received a liver transplant. The T cells may partly be graft donor cells. The V gene is TRBV4-1, the J gene TRBJ2-3, with D maybe TRBD2 (6 bases). The sample was CD4+ T cells from blood, taken 12 months after liver transplant. CDR3 region: CASSPTGTGLSTDTQYF. The CDR3 DNA sequence: TGCGCCAGCAGCCCGACCGGGACTGGGTTGTCCACAGATACGCAGTATTTT.